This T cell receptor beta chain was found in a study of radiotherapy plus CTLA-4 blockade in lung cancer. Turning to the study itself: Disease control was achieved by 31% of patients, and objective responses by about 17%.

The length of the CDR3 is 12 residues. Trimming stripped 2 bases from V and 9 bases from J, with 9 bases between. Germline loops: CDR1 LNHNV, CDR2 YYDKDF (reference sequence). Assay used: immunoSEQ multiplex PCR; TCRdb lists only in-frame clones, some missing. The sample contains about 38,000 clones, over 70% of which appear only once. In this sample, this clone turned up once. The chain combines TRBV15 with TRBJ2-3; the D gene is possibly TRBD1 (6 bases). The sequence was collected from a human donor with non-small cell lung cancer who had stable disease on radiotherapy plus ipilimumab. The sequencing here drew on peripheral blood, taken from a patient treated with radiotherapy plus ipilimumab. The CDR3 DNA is TGTGCCACCAGCAGACGAACAGGGACGCAGTATTTT. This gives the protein CATSRRTGTQYF.